These T cell receptor beta chains were read from a single sample in a study of T-cell reconstitution after alpha-beta-depleted transplantation in children. From the PCR reads, TCRdb called clonotypes with MiXCR, one entry per CDR3 protein. There are about 280,000 distinct CDR3 sequences in the sample; about 9.9% occur only once, and around 20% lies in the top ten. The source was peripheral blood, collected 180 days after TCRalphabeta/CD19-depleted stem cell transplant. The origin of the receptors is a male patient aged 2 to 10 who had a stem cell transplant for chronic granulomatous disease, so the T cells may come from the graft donor. CDR3s include the opening cysteine and the closing phenylalanine or tryptophan. A D gene is named only where the DNA matches it firmly. Clone sizes are given selectively: once, few, many, or a class where the clone is expanded.

v_call,j_call,clone_size,d_call,cdr3_aa,cdr3_nt
TRBV7-2,TRBJ1-2,many,NA,CASSPRTASYTF,TGTGCCAGCAGCCCTAGGACAGCAAGCTACACCTTC
TRBV28,TRBJ2-7,many,TRBD2,CASRTSGLYYF,TGTGCCAGCAGAACTAGCGGCCTTTATTACTTC
TRBV5-5,TRBJ2-3,many,TRBD2,CATGGTRQFTDTQYF,TGTGCCACCGGTGGGACTAGACAGTTCACAGATACGCAGTATTTT
TRBV5-1,TRBJ1-5,many,NA,CASSYGTENQPQHF,TGCGCCAGCAGCTACGGGACGGAAAATCAGCCCCAGCATTTT
TRBV25-1,TRBJ2-7,many,TRBD2,CASSDPTGGDYEQYF,TGTGCCAGCAGTGACCCCACTGGGGGGGACTACGAGCAGTACTTC
TRBV20-1,TRBJ2-3,many,NA,CSARALDLDTQYF,TGCAGTGCTAGGGCCCTTGATTTAGATACGCAGTATTTT
TRBV11-2,TRBJ2-3,few,NA,CASSLGFASGPSTDTQYF,TGTGCCAGCAGCTTAGGGTTTGCCAGCGGACCTAGCACAGATACGCAGTATTTT
TRBV30,TRBJ2-1,many,NA,CAWSVRSNEQFF,TGTGCCTGGAGTGTACGATCAAATGAGCAGTTCTTC
TRBV6-1,TRBJ2-5,many,TRBD1,CASSDHWGQIQETQYF,TGTGCCAGCAGTGACCACTGGGGACAGATCCAAGAGACCCAGTACTTC
TRBV20-1,TRBJ2-7,NA,NA,CSPARRSASYEQYF,TGCAGTCCCGCACGGCGGTCCGCATCCTACGAGCAGTACTTC
TRBV5-1,TRBJ2-5,many,NA,CASSFWANGETQYF,TGCGCCAGCAGCTTTTGGGCTAATGGGGAGACCCAGTACTTC
TRBV5-1,TRBJ2-7,many,NA,CASSSSQPYEQYF,TGCGCCAGCAGCTCGAGTCAACCCTACGAGCAGTACTTC
TRBV5-1,TRBJ2-7,many,NA,CASSKTEVSYEQYF,TGCGCCAGCAGCAAGACAGAAGTCTCCTACGAGCAGTACTTC
TRBV5-4,TRBJ2-5,many,TRBD2,CASSLALAGIQETQYF,TGTGCCAGCAGCTTGGCACTAGCGGGGATCCAAGAGACCCAGTACTTC
TRBV5-1,TRBJ2-5,many,TRBD1,CASSYPGGVETQYF,TGCGCCAGCAGCTACCCAGGGGGAGTAGAGACCCAGTACTTC
TRBV7-3,TRBJ2-2,few,TRBD2,CASSPRLAGTNTGELFF,TGTGCCAGCAGCCCCCGGCTAGCGGGGACTAACACCGGGGAGCTGTTTTTT
TRBV12-3/TRBV12-4,TRBJ1-3,few,NA,CASSLAQGNTIYF,TGTGCCAGCAGTTTAGCCCAGGGAAACACCATATATTTT
TRBV29-1,TRBJ2-1,many,TRBD2,CSPLAGVEQFF,TGCAGCCCACTAGCGGGGGTAGAGCAGTTCTTC
TRBV12-3/TRBV12-4,TRBJ1-5,many,TRBD1,CASRDRGTNQPQHF,TGTGCCAGCAGGGACAGGGGCACCAATCAGCCCCAGCATTTT
TRBV12-3/TRBV12-4,TRBJ1-4,many,NA,CASSLDGWVEKLFF,TGTGCCAGCAGTTTAGACGGGTGGGTCGAAAAACTGTTTTTT
TRBV28,TRBJ1-5,many,TRBD1,CASRTPRTGWNQPQHF,TGTGCCAGCAGAACCCCCCGGACAGGGTGGAATCAGCCCCAGCATTTT
TRBV20-1,TRBJ2-7,once,TRBD2,CSAPAGGPYEQYF,TGCAGTGCTCCTGCGGGGGGCCCCTACGAGCAGTACTTC
TRBV12-3/TRBV12-4,TRBJ2-6,many,NA,CASSFVQYRLSGANVLTF,TGTGCCAGCAGTTTCGTCCAGTACCGCCTCTCTGGGGCCAACGTCCTGACTTTC
TRBV20-1,TRBJ1-6,many,TRBD1,CSARDRGGNSPLHF,TGCAGTGCTAGAGATCGAGGGGGCAATTCACCCCTCCACTTT
TRBV20-1,TRBJ2-1,many,TRBD2,CSVRAGGPHNEQFF,TGCAGTGTTAGAGCGGGAGGGCCCCACAATGAGCAGTTCTTC
TRBV5-5,TRBJ1-2,many,NA,CASSLDRAYGYTF,TGTGCCAGCAGCTTGGACAGGGCCTATGGCTACACCTTC
TRBV29-1,TRBJ1-1,many,NA,CSVERSGSMNTEAFF,TGCAGCGTTGAGCGTTCCGGCTCAATGAACACTGAAGCTTTCTTT
TRBV11-2,TRBJ2-7,many,TRBD2,CASSPEVLAGGPSYEQYF,TGTGCCAGCAGTCCTGAGGTGTTAGCGGGGGGGCCTTCCTACGAGCAGTACTTC
TRBV11-2,TRBJ2-7,NA,TRBD1,CASSKYLIGTGWHEQYF,TGTGCCAGCAGTAAATACCTCATTGGGACAGGGTGGCACGAGCAGTACTTC
TRBV6-1,TRBJ1-6,many,NA,CASSELQGFARSYNSPLHF,TGTGCCAGCAGTGAACTACAGGGTTTCGCCCGCTCCTATAATTCACCCCTCCACTTT
TRBV7-9,TRBJ2-7,few,NA,CASSLLNGEQYF,TGTGCCAGCAGCTTACTCAATGGCGAGCAGTACTTC
TRBV11-2,TRBJ2-1,many,NA,CASSLEGTTFSYNEQFF,TGTGCCAGCAGCTTAGAGGGGACCACCTTCTCCTACAATGAGCAGTTCTTC
TRBV12-3/TRBV12-4,TRBJ2-3,many,NA,CASSWLMSTDTQYF,TGTGCCAGCAGCTGGTTAATGAGCACAGATACGCAGTATTTT
TRBV30,TRBJ2-6,many,NA,CAWSVGGSGANVLTF,TGTGCCTGGAGTGTGGGGGGCTCTGGGGCCAACGTCCTGACTTTC
TRBV20-1,TRBJ2-5,many,NA,CSAGAAGTFEETQYF,TGCAGTGCTGGGGCCGCCGGGACATTCGAAGAGACCCAGTACTTC
TRBV5-1,TRBJ2-7,many,NA,CASSLVSGRTHSYEQYF,TGCGCCAGCAGCTTGGTTTCAGGGCGGACACACTCCTACGAGCAGTACTTC
TRBV29-1,TRBJ2-1,NA,TRBD2,CSVEGLAGTYNEQFF,TGCAGCGTTGAAGGACTAGCGGGAACGTACAATGAGCAGTTCTTC
TRBV5-1,TRBJ2-7,many,TRBD1,CASSAGDRDSYEQYF,TGCGCCAGCAGCGCAGGGGACAGGGATTCCTACGAGCAGTACTTC
TRBV2,TRBJ2-7,NA,TRBD1,CASSADRVGEQYF,TGTGCCAGCAGTGCGGACAGGGTAGGGGAGCAGTACTTC
TRBV4-2,TRBJ2-2,many,TRBD2,CASSQELGLAGSNTGELFF,TGTGCCAGCAGCCAAGAACTGGGACTAGCGGGATCGAACACCGGGGAGCTGTTTTTT
TRBV9,TRBJ2-7,many,TRBD1,CASSGGQATSYEQYF,TGTGCCAGCAGCGGGGGACAGGCGACCTCCTACGAGCAGTACTTC
TRBV20-1,TRBJ2-2,many,TRBD1,CSATRGSNTGELFF,TGCAGTGCAACCAGGGGGTCGAACACCGGGGAGCTGTTTTTT
TRBV20-1,TRBJ2-7,many,NA,CSASAGTREQYF,TGCAGTGCTAGCGCCGGGACAAGGGAGCAGTACTTC
TRBV7-2,TRBJ2-1,many,TRBD2,CASSLAGGTNNEQFF,TGTGCCAGCAGCTTAGCGGGGGGGACTAACAATGAGCAGTTCTTC
TRBV20-1,TRBJ1-1,many,NA,CSAKLPGADTEAFF,TGCAGTGCTAAACTCCCAGGGGCCGACACTGAAGCTTTCTTT
TRBV19,TRBJ2-1,NA,TRBD2,CASNRLAGGVRGGHEQFF,TGTGCCAGTAATCGACTAGCGGGAGGGGTCCGCGGGGGGCATGAGCAGTTCTTC
TRBV10-3,TRBJ1-2,many,NA,CAISGTVYGYTF,TGTGCCATCAGTGGGACAGTCTATGGCTACACCTTC
TRBV12-3/TRBV12-4,TRBJ2-2,many,NA,CASRRELMGANTGELFF,TGTGCCAGCAGGAGGGAGTTGATGGGAGCGAACACCGGGGAGCTGTTTTTT
TRBV12-3/TRBV12-4,TRBJ1-4,many,NA,CASSFEGATNEKLFF,TGTGCCAGCAGTTTTGAGGGAGCAACTAATGAAAAACTGTTTTTT
TRBV12-3/TRBV12-4,TRBJ2-7,NA,TRBD1,CASGDSWPPYEQYF,TGTGCCAGCGGGGACAGTTGGCCCCCCTACGAGCAGTACTTC
TRBV20-1,TRBJ2-1,many,TRBD2,CSAAGTSGIVEQFF,TGCAGTGCGGCCGGGACTAGCGGGATTGTCGAGCAGTTCTTC
TRBV25-1,TRBJ2-7,many,NA,CASSEFWEQYF,TGTGCCAGCAGTGAATTTTGGGAGCAGTACTTC
TRBV5-4,TRBJ2-7,many,NA,CASSPTLLAGSYEQYF,TGTGCCAGCAGCCCTACCCTGTTGGCCGGGAGCTACGAGCAGTACTTC
TRBV4-3,TRBJ2-3,many,NA,CASSQEGAEDTQYF,TGCGCCAGCAGCCAAGAGGGGGCGGAAGATACGCAGTATTTT
TRBV25-1,TRBJ2-4,few,NA,CASSEVGYGLSKNIQYF,TGTGCCAGCAGTGAAGTCGGGTACGGACTTTCCAAAAACATTCAGTACTTC